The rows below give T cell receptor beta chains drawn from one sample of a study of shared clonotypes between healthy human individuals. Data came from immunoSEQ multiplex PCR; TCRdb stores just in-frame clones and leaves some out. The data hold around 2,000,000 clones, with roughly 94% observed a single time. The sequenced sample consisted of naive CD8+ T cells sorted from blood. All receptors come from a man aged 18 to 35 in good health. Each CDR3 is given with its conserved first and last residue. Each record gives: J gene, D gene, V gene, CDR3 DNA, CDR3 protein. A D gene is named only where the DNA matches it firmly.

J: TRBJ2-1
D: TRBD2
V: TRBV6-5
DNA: TGTGCCAGCACCCAAGCGGGAGGGCCAGGGAATGAGCAGTTCTTC
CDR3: CASTQAGGPGNEQFF

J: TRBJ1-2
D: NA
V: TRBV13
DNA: TGTGCCAGCAGCTTACGACAGGAACTTAACTATGGCTACACCTTC
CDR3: CASSLRQELNYGYTF

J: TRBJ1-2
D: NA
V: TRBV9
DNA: TGTGCCAGCAGCGCAAGGGAGGGTTTCTATGGCTACACCTTC
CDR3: CASSAREGFYGYTF

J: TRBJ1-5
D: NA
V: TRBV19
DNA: TGTGCCAGTAGTACTGAGGATGGAGAACTTTATAGCAATCAGCCCCAGCATTTT
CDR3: CASSTEDGELYSNQPQHF

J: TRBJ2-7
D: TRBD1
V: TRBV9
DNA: TGTGCCAGCAGCGTAGGGACAGGGAACTACGAGCAGTACTTC
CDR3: CASSVGTGNYEQYF

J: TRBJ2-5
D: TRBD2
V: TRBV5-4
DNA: TGTGCCAGCAGCTGGACTAGCGAGGAGACCCAGTACTTC
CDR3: CASSWTSEETQYF

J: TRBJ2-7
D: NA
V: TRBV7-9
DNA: TGTGCCACCAGGGACAACTCCTACGAGCAGTACTTC
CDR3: CATRDNSYEQYF

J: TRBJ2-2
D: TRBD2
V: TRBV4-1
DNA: TGCGCCAGCACTTTTAGCGGGAGTGAACTCACCGGGGAGCTGTTTTTT
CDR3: CASTFSGSELTGELFF

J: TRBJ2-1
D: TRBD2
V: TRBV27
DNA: TGTGCCAGCAGTTTTGGCCCGAGGGCGGGGAGGGGCAATGAGCAGTTCTTC
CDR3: CASSFGPRAGRGNEQFF

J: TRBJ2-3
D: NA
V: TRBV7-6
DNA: TGTGCCAGCAGCCCCCTTATGGAAGATACGCAGTATTTT
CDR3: CASSPLMEDTQYF